This T cell receptor (beta chain) was recorded in a study of T cell responses to AZD1222 COVID-19 vaccine. Study-wide context: It was second doses at about 4 or about 12 weeks that were pooled.

The CDR3 covers 14 residues. Germline CDR1 reads SGHRS; CDR2 reads YFSETQ. V was clipped by 0 bases and J by 4 bases, with 8 bases between them. Study results and caveats: Donor demographics were predominantly white British with a female majority; clonal diversity may be underestimated. Along spike, vaccine-associated CD4 TCRs were found throughout, with dominance at 160-218 and 743-854. A rise in Spike-specific TCR breadth and depth followed two AZD1222 doses.

With regard to this clone: Its antigen is undetermined.

Sequencing was performed with immunoSEQ multiplex PCR; in TCRdb, only in-frame clones are kept and a portion is missing. The table has 100,000 or so clones, roughly 90% seen once. The chain joins TRBV5-1 to TRBJ1-3; D is undetermined. The sequence came from an adult in good health. Sequenced here: peripheral blood, sampled on day 0 of AZD1222 vaccination. The CDR3 nucleotides are TGCGCCAGCAGCTTGGAAGGGTTCGGAAACACCATATATTTT. Its translation: CASSLEGFGNTIYF.